The 21 T cell receptor beta chains presented below share a single source sample, sequenced in a study of cytomegalovirus exposure and HLA in healthy donors. This table comes from immunoSEQ multiplex PCR, and its TCRdb copy is limited to in-frame clones, with some not included. The sample consists of about 150,000 clones, about 86% of them appearing once. The material sequenced was PBMCs. Receptors were obtained from a human donor in good health.

The V and J genes are TRBV5-6 and TRBJ2-7; 8 nucleotides agree with TRBD2. Trimming cost V 8 bases and J 0 bases; bases outside gene matches: 7. This CDR3 spans 14 amino acids. The V gene's germline CDR1 is SGHDT and CDR2 YYEEEE. This CDR3 is CASFRAGVSYEQYF. DNA for the CDR3: TGTGCCAGTTTCCGAGCGGGGGTCTCCTACGAGCAGTACTTC.

This rearrangement joins TRBV7-2 to TRBJ2-2; 14 bases line up with TRBD2. Germline values: CDR1 SGHTA, CDR2 FQGNSA. CDR3 size: 16 residues. The J segment lost 4 bases and the V segment lost 5 bases, leaving 3 bases of the junction unmatched. The CDR3 loop is CASSTGLAGVTGELFF. CDR3 sequence (DNA): TGTGCCAGCAGCACGGGACTAGCGGGAGTCACCGGGGAGCTGTTTTTT.

This clone came up a few times. This chain joins TRBV7-2 and TRBJ2-7; TRBD1 is a possible D gene (5 bases). Germline CDR1 is SGHTA and CDR2 is FQGNSA. Trimming took off 4 bases at V and 0 bases at J, with 13 bases between the two ends. This CDR3 spans 15 amino acids. This CDR3 is CASSSDSSLSYEQYF. The DNA for the CDR3 is TGTGCCAGCAGCTCCGACAGCTCCCTCTCCTACGAGCAGTACTTC.

The CDR3 bases are TGTGCCAGCAGTTCCGGACTAACTTATTACCAATACGCCCAGTACTTC. Protein: CASSSGLTYYQYAQYF. This chain uses TRBV5-6 with TRBJ2-5, with D tentatively TRBD2 (6 bases). The germline CDR1 and CDR2 sequences are SGHDT and YYEEEE. V was clipped by 5 bases and J by 9 bases, with 26 bases between them. This CDR3 is built from 16 residues. The entire variable domain, with the rest obtained from reference TRBV5-6 and TRBJ2-5, is as follows: DAGVTQSPTHLIKTRGQQVTLRCSPKSGHDTVSWYQQALGQGPQFIFQYYEEEERQRGNFPDRFSGHQFPNYSSELNVNALLLGDSALYLCASSSGLTYYQYAQYFGPGTRLLVL.

As DNA, the CDR3 is TGCGCCAGCAGCTTGTGGGGACAGGGCTTCTCCGCGAACACCGGGGAGCTGTTTTTT. Its translation: CASSLWGQGFSANTGELFF. The J gene is TRBJ2-2, the V gene TRBV5-1; TRBD1 agrees at 9 bases. The CDR3 consists of 19 residues. V shed 1 base, J shed 0 bases, and the junction held 10 bases outside the gene matches. CDR1 is SGHRS, CDR2 YFSETQ, per germline.

V and J are TRBV6-5 and TRBJ2-5; 11 bases map to TRBD2. CDR1 is MNHEY, CDR2 SVGAGI, per germline. J lost 6 bases, V lost 5 bases, and 5 bases had no gene match. The CDR3 loop spans 14 amino acids. As DNA, the CDR3 is TGTGCCAGCAGTGGGACTAGCGGCTGGAAGACCCAGTACTTC. This codes for CASSGTSGWKTQYF.

This chain connects TRBV5-1 to TRBJ2-7; 8 positions match TRBD2. CDR1 is SGHRS, CDR2 YFSETQ, per germline. The CDR3 runs 15 residues. Losses at the gene ends were 2 bases for V and 1 base for J; bases not matched to a gene: 5. Here the CDR3 DNA reads TGCGCCAGCAGCTTTACGGGAGGGCCGTCCTACGAGCAGTACTTC. Its protein is CASSFTGGPSYEQYF.

This chain connects TRBV4-1 to TRBJ2-5; 13 bases agree with TRBD2. The CDR3 length is 17 residues. Germline trimming cut 4 bases from V and 2 bases from J; bases unmatched to any gene: 7. Germline loops: CDR1 MGHRA, CDR2 YSYEKL. CDR3: CASSRGGLAGNQETQYF. CDR3 in DNA: TGCGCCAGCAGCCGGGGGGGACTAGCGGGGAATCAAGAGACCCAGTACTTC.

This chain connects TRBV5-6 to TRBJ2-3; D ambiguous. CDR1 and CDR2 (germline): SGHDT, YYEEEE. The ends were cut back, 2 bases at V and 0 bases at J, with 7 bases in the middle. The CDR3 has 14 residues. The CDR3 nucleotides read TGTGCCAGCAGCTTTAGATCGAGCACAGATACGCAGTATTTT. It yields the protein CASSFRSSTDTQYF.

V and J are TRBV28 and TRBJ2-1; 8 nucleotides match TRBD2. The CDR3 sequence is 16 residues long. Germline CDR1 and CDR2: MDHEN and SYDVKM. Germline trimming cut 4 bases from V and 8 bases from J; bases unmatched to any gene: 13. The chain's CDR3 is CASSSGTRANLHEQFF. In DNA, the CDR3 is TGTGCCAGCAGTTCCGGGACTAGAGCGAACCTCCATGAGCAGTTCTTC.

The chain employs TRBV5-1 and TRBJ2-6, with 10 bases lining up with TRBD1. V was clipped by 4 bases and J by 0 bases; unmatched bases: 7. Germline values: CDR1 SGHRS, CDR2 YFSETQ. CDR3 length: 18 amino acids. As DNA, the CDR3 is TGCGCCAGCAGCCCGACGGGACAGGGGAACTCTGGGGCCAACGTCCTGACTTTC. The encoded protein is CASSPTGQGNSGANVLTF.

The V gene is TRBV4-1, the J gene TRBJ2-7; TRBD2 matches at 14 bases. The CDR3 sequence is 18 residues long. The J segment lost 1 base and the V segment lost 0 bases, leaving 5 bases of the junction unmatched. CDR1 and CDR2 from the germline V gene are MGHRA and YSYEKL. The CDR3: CASSQDSGTSGRSYEQYF. The CDR3 nucleotides are TGCGCCAGCAGCCAAGATTCCGGGACTAGCGGGAGATCCTACGAGCAGTACTTC.

The chain employs TRBV27 and TRBJ2-3; the match to TRBD2 covers 13 bases. The J segment lost 2 bases and the V segment lost 5 bases, leaving 7 bases of the junction unmatched. The CDR3 loop spans 17 amino acids. CDR1 is MNHEY and CDR2 is SMNVEV in the germline V gene (reference sequence). The DNA of the CDR3 is TGTGCCAGCAGTCTTCGGACTAGCGGGAGTTACACAGATACGCAGTATTTT. Protein: CASSLRTSGSYTDTQYF.

This clone was picked up a small number of times. As DNA, the CDR3 is TGTGCCAGCAGCTTAACTAGCGGGCCCTACAATGAGCAGTTCTTC. Protein sequence: CASSLTSGPYNEQFF. The chain has TRBV7-2 and TRBJ2-1, with 9 bases identical to TRBD2. V shed 2 bases, J shed 2 bases, and the junction held 1 base outside the gene matches. The CDR3 totals 15 residues. CDR1 SGHTA and CDR2 FQGNSA come from the germline V gene.

The table lists this clone with a few counts. The chain uses TRBV6-5 and TRBJ1-2; TRBD1 agrees at 8 bases. Per germline, CDR1 MNHEY and CDR2 SVGAGI. The ends lost 2 bases at V and 1 base at J; junction bases unmatched: 3. The CDR3 length is 15 residues. In DNA, the CDR3 is TGTGCCAGCAGTTACGACAGGGGCTATAACTATGGCTACACCTTC. It specifies CASSYDRGYNYGYTF.

This clone was detected only once. The chain combines TRBV27 with TRBJ2-5; 8 nucleotides match TRBD2. The V gene's germline CDR1 is MNHEY and CDR2 SMNVEV (reference sequence). The V segment lost 5 bases and the J segment 5 bases; nucleotides outside the gene matches: 7. This CDR3 region has 14 residues. CDR3 bases: TGTGCCAGCAGTCACCGGGTAGCGGGGGAGACCCAGTACTTC. As protein: CASSHRVAGETQYF.

The chain couples TRBV5-1 to TRBJ2-1; D is perhaps TRBD2 (5 bases). CDR3 size: 13 residues. V dropped 2 bases and J dropped 3 bases, with 6 bases sitting between them. Germline CDR1 SGHRS, CDR2 YFSETQ. This chain's CDR3 is CASSFDYYNEQFF. CDR3 in DNA: TGCGCCAGCAGCTTTGACTACTACAATGAGCAGTTCTTC.

The chain joins TRBV6-5 to TRBJ1-5; possibly TRBD1 for D (6 bases). With 6 bases removed from V and 3 bases from J, the gap between germline ends came to 12 bases. The V gene's germline CDR1 is MNHEY and CDR2 SVGAGI. There are 14 residues in the CDR3. This chain's CDR3 is CASRATGTNQPQHF. In nucleotides, the CDR3 is TGTGCCAGCAGGGCTACAGGGACCAATCAGCCCCAGCATTTT.

Only one count was recorded for this clone. V and J are TRBV19 and TRBJ2-7; 7 bases agree with TRBD1. The J segment lost 3 bases and the V segment lost 4 bases, leaving 6 bases of the junction unmatched. This CDR3 spans 14 amino acids. The V gene's germline CDR1 is LNHDA and CDR2 SQIVND (reference sequence). As DNA, the CDR3 is TGTGCCAGTAGTAAGGACAGGATTTTCTACGAGCAGTACTTC. This gives the protein CASSKDRIFYEQYF.

V usage is TRBV28 and J usage is TRBJ2-7; the match to TRBD2 covers 9 bases. The ends lost 1 base at V and 2 bases at J; junction bases unmatched: 12. This CDR3 region has 18 residues. Germline CDR1 and CDR2: MDHEN and SYDVKM. CDR3 protein: CASSLLGISGRLTYEQYF. As DNA, the CDR3 is TGTGCCAGCAGTTTATTGGGTATTAGCGGGAGATTAACCTACGAGCAGTACTTC.

The genes are TRBV29-1 and TRBJ1-1, with TRBD1 as a possible D gene (5 bases). Germline-derived CDR1 and CDR2 are SQVTM and ANQGSEA. Deletions cut 6 bases from V and 0 bases from J, with 11 bases between. CDR3 length: 13 residues. The DNA for the CDR3 is TGCAGCGTCTCAGGGATTTTGAACACTGAAGCTTTCTTT. It codes for CSVSGILNTEAFF.